This entry lists 13 T cell receptor beta chains sequenced from one sample in a study of T cells after yellow fever vaccination (dated by TCRdb to between 2018 and 2020). The protocol used for the library was 5' RACE. The reads were generated on an Illumina HiSeq 2500. TCRdb reprocessed the public reads (quality trimming at Q25 with fastp, clone calling with MiXCR) and kept in-frame beta chains. Rows merge per CDR3 protein into single entries with the most common DNA and genes. Across this sample there are more than 350,000 distinct CDR3 sequences, with around a tenth seen only once. The top ten clonotypes cover roughly a sixth of the sample. The treatment or condition label, as the study defines it: live attenuated yellow fever vaccine strain. Sequencing was performed on PBMCs, taken on the day of the first yellow fever vaccination. These receptors were collected from a man between 18 and 35 years old who received the YFV17D yellow fever vaccine.

Comment on this clonotype: Since a much larger clone is just one base distant, this may be a read error. The rearrangement uses TRBV7-9 and TRBJ2-7; tentatively, D is TRBD2 (6 bases). This CDR3 contains 12 residues. Germline CDR1 SEHNR, CDR2 FQNEAQ (reference sequence). Trimming removed 4 bases from V and 3 bases from J, with 7 bases in between. CDR3 region: CASSWGGYEQYV. The CDR3 DNA sequence: TGTGCCAGCAGCTGGGGAGGCTACGAGCAGTACGTC.

In its sample, this clonotype was seen many times. The V and J genes are TRBV5-1 and TRBJ2-5, with D possibly TRBD2 on 6 matching bases. In germline, CDR1 is SGHRS, CDR2 YFSETQ. V lost 4 bases, J lost 2 bases, and 21 bases lay in between. CDR3 length: 17 amino acids. The CDR3 nucleotides read TGCGCCAGCAGCAGAGACGGATCGGGGGTGCCACAAGAGACCCAGTACTTC. Its translation: CASSRDGSGVPQETQYF.

V gene TRBV10-3 combines with J gene TRBJ2-7; no definite D call. Trimming cost V 2 bases and J 6 bases, with 11 bases left between them. CDR3 length equals 13 residues. Germline lookup yields CDR1 ENHRY and CDR2 SYGVKD. The CDR3 region has the DNA TGTGCCATCAGTGAGACAGTAGGGCGCGAGCAGTACTTC. Its protein product is CAISETVGREQYF.

The chain combines TRBV28 with TRBJ1-4, with a weak D call TRBD1 (6 bases). The CDR3 loop spans 13 amino acids. V was shortened by 8 bases and J by 5 bases, with 12 bases between the two germline ends. CDR1 and CDR2 from the germline V gene are MDHEN and SYDVKM. In nucleotides, the CDR3 is TGTGCCAGCGGGGGCAGGCCGAATGAAAAACTGTTTTTT. Protein product: CASGGRPNEKLFF.

This clonotype was recorded at least ten times. V and J are TRBV28 and TRBJ1-5, with TRBD1 matching 7 bases. CDR3 length: 15 amino acids. The germline V gene has CDR1 MDHEN and CDR2 SYDVKM. V lost 7 bases and J lost 6; bases outside the gene matches: 12. For the CDR3, the DNA is TGTGCCAGCATCCTAGGCCAGGGACAGACTCAGCCCCAGCATTTT. Translating it yields CASILGQGQTQPQHF.

The rearrangement joins TRBV5-1 to TRBJ2-3; D possibly corresponds to TRBD2 (6 bases). Germline V gives CDR1 SGHRS, CDR2 YFSETQ. The CDR3 is 15 amino acids. V dropped 0 bases and J dropped 0 bases, with 8 bases sitting between them. In DNA, the CDR3 is TGCGCCAGCAGCTTGGCGCTAGCGAGCACAGATACGCAGTATTTT. Translating gives CASSLALASTDTQYF.

The chain employs TRBV21-1 and TRBJ2-1. TRBV21-1 is classified as a pseudogene. The CDR3 extends over 16 amino acids. CDR3 nucleotides: TGTGCCAGCAGCAAAGCGTCTACGCCTTCCTACAATGAGCAGTTCTTC. Translating it yields CASSKASTPSYNEQFF.

This clonotype has ten or more counts. This chain connects TRBV4-1 to TRBJ2-3, with TRBD2 matching over 8 bases. The CDR3 extends over 15 amino acids. CDR1 and CDR2 (germline): MGHRA, YSYEKL. V lost 2 bases, J lost 6 bases, and 7 bases stayed unmatched. CDR3 DNA: TGCGCCAGCAGCCAACAGTCCGGGGGGGTCGATACGCAGTATTTT. As protein: CASSQQSGGVDTQYF.

This sequence joins TRBV7-8 and TRBJ2-5, with 9 positions matching TRBD1. The CDR3 runs 15 residues. Germline assignment: CDR1 SGHVS and CDR2 FQNEAQ. V trimming: 4 bases; J trimming: 1 base; junction bases outside the gene matches: 4. The CDR3 spells CASSSYRGLQETQYF. CDR3 DNA sequence: TGTGCCAGCAGCTCCTACAGGGGGCTCCAAGAGACCCAGTACTTC.

The chain uses TRBV7-3 and TRBJ1-2, with D possibly TRBD1 on 5 matching bases. Germline V lookup: CDR1 SGHTA, CDR2 FQGTGA. Trimming took 1 base from V and 8 from J, leaving 14 bases between them. The CDR3 has 14 amino acids. For the CDR3, the DNA is TGTGCCAGCAGCTTAAACAGTGGCAGGGACGGCTACACCTTC. Protein product: CASSLNSGRDGYTF.

The table lists this clonotype with a few counts. The CDR3 DNA reads as TGCAGCTCAACGCGGGGGGTAACCGGGGAGCTGTTTTTT. This codes for CSSTRGVTGELFF. This chain uses TRBV29-1 with TRBJ2-2; TRBD2 matches at 8 bases. The CDR3 has 13 amino acids. V dropped 8 bases and J dropped 5; count of bases not matched to a gene: 7. Germline V lookup: CDR1 SQVTM, CDR2 ANQGSEA.

This clonotype has more than one count but fewer than ten. In nucleotides, the CDR3 is TGCAGTGCTAGGAGTGGGGAGGAAAAACTGTTTTTT. Translation gives CSARSGEEKLFF. This chain joins TRBV20-1 and TRBJ1-4; D is undetermined. The CDR3 has 12 amino acids. The V end was cut by 3 bases, the J end by 8 bases, with 10 bases between. CDR1 is DFQATT and CDR2 is SNEGSKA in the germline V gene (reference sequence).

The rearrangement links TRBV7-2 to TRBJ2-3; 9 bases match TRBD1. Germline loops: CDR1 SGHTA, CDR2 FQGNSA. V lost 4 bases and J lost 1; bases outside the gene matches: 3. This CDR3 is built from 15 residues. CDR3 sequence: CASSSDRGGTDTQYF. For the CDR3, the DNA is TGTGCCAGCAGCTCAGACAGGGGGGGCACAGATACGCAGTATTTT.